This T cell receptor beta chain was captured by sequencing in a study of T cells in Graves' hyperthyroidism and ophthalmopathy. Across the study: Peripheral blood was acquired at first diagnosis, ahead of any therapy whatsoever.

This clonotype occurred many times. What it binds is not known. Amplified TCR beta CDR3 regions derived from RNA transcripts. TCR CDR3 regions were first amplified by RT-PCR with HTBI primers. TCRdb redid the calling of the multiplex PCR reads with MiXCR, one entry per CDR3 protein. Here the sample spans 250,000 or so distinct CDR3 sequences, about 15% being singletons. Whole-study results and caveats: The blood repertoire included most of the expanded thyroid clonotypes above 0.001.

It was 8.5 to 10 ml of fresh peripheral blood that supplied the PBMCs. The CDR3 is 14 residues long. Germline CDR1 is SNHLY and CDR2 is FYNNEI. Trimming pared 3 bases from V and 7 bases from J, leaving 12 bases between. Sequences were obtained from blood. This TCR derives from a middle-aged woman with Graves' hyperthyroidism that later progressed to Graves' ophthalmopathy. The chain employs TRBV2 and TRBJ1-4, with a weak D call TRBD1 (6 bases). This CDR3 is CASSEGGLGEKLFF. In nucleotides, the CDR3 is TGTGCCAGCAGTGAGGGGGGGCTCGGTGAAAAACTGTTTTTT.